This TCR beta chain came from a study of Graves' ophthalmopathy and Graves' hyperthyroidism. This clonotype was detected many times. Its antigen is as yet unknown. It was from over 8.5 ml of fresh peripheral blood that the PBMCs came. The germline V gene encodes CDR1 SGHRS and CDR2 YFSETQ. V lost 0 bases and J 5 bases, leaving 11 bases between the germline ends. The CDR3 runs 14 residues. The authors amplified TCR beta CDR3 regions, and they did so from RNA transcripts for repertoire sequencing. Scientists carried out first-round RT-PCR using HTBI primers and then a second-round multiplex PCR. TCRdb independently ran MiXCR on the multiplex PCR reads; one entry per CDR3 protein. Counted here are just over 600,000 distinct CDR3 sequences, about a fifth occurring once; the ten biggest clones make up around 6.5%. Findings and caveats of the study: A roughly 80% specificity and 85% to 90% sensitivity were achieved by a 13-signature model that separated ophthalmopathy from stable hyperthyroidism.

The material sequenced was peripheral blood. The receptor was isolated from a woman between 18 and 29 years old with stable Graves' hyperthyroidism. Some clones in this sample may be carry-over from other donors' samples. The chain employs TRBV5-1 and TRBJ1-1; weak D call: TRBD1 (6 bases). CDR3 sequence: CASSLEQGWTEAFF. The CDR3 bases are TGCGCCAGCAGCTTGGAACAGGGATGGACTGAAGCTTTCTTT. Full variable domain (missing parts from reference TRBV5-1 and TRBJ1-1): KAGVTQTPRYLIKTRGQQVTLSCSPISGHRSVSWYQQTPGQGLQFLFEYFSETQRNKGNFPGRFSGRQFSNSRSEMNVSTLELGDSALYLCASSLEQGWTEAFFGQGTRLTVV.